The source of this T cell receptor (beta chain) is a study of shared T cell receptors in the human thymus (dated by TCRdb to the early 2020s). Regarding the research as a whole: The study investigated the way shared, self-reactive T-cell receptor alpha chains are produced in the human thymus.

To note about this clone: Its binding antigen is unknown. No base quality values were provided; no much bigger clone lies one nucleotide off.

Receptor amplification or capture employed the immunoSEQ multiplex PCR assay. TCRdb mirrors the immuneACCESS table, restricted to in-frame sequences. Some clones are absent from its copies; in checked studies, under half trace to an unresolved V gene, and the reason for the others is unknown. In all, the sample holds hundreds of thousands of clones, and 80% to 90% of those were seen once. Clones ranked in the top ten supply 0.009% to 0.0095% of the sample. Taken from cysteine to phenylalanine, the CDR3 has 17 residues. Of the read, only the CDR3 DNA is kept; its 51 bases are in frame from base 1. The germline V gene gives CDR1 as SGHRS and CDR2 as YFSETQ. Trimmed from V: 0 bases; trimmed from J: 1 base; junction bases lacking a gene match: 7. Separately, the same data were catalogued under a study of human thymus T cells. The second study reports: The donors were immunologically healthy infants in Finland who had open corrective cardiac surgery for congenital heart defects. Thymus tissue was obtained as surgical resects removed during corrective cardiac surgery. Usage of V and J gene segments appeared to be biased in both the thymic and the peripheral blood repertoires. The related research found that thymic TCR repertoires overlapped highly between unrelated individuals. The study used under 10 infant thymus samples plus four related peripheral blood samples to characterize TCR alpha and beta repertoires. The cohort included more than 5 male and a couple of female infants, with donor ages spanning 7 to 244 days. Thymocytes were mechanically released from the tissue and were stored as pellets of roughly 10-34 million cells at -70 degrees C. A QIAsymphony instrument was used to extract genomic DNA from the frozen cell pellets. The immunoSEQ multiplex PCR assay was used to amplify the TCRB and TCRAD loci from a standardized quantity of quality-controlled genomic DNA. The amplicons covered the V(D)J region and were long enough to include the CDR3 and to identify the V and J genes. Through the commercial immunoSEQ service, the amplicons were sequenced on an Illumina platform. Corrections for primer bias and sequencing errors followed previously described methods, while TCRAD and TCRB definitions were based on the IMGT database. immunoSEQ Analyzer 3.0 and VDJTools were used for repertoire analysis, which covered basic statistics, V/J segment usage, diversity estimates, rarefaction and pairwise overlap. To estimate diversity, the Chao1, ChaoE, Efron-Thisted, Shannon and inverse Simpson indices were applied, and diversity was also estimated on datasets down-sampled to the smallest sample. Repertoire overlap used strict matching of CDR3 nucleotide sequence, V gene and J gene, with Jaccard-based multidimensional scaling clustering. On average, thymus samples gave roughly 800,000 unique TCRB clonotypes, whereas blood samples gave approximately 84,000.

The specimen sequenced was thymocytes. Rearrangement joined TRBV5-1 to TRBJ2-1; the junction holds 7 bases that match TRBD1. The sequence was collected from a boy under three years old with a congenital heart defect. Donor details come from another sample of the same person, matched by shared clones. CDR3 reads: CASSLGEARGSYNEQFF. The nucleotide sequence reads as follows: TGCGCCAGCAGCTTGGGTGAGGCCAGGGGGTCCTACAATGAGCAGTTCTTC.